A single sample gave rise to the 2 T cell receptor beta chains below, sequenced in a study of T cell changes during pregnancy in multiple sclerosis. Clones were read by immunoSEQ multiplex PCR, and TCRdb kept only the in-frame ones, dropping some. The sample lists 80,000 to 95,000 clones; roughly 95% were seen once. Sequencing used peripheral blood, obtained in the second trimester of pregnancy. The receptors come from a female donor with multiple sclerosis, enrolled in a pregnancy study.

The V and J genes are TRBV18 and TRBJ2-7; 9 nucleotides agree with TRBD2. The V segment lost 4 bases and the J segment 4 bases; nucleotides outside the gene matches: 8. The V gene's germline CDR1 is KGHSH and CDR2 LQKENI. The CDR3 length is 15 residues. Here the CDR3 reads CASSLIGTSPYEQYF. The CDR3, as DNA: TGTGCCAGCTCACTAATCGGGACTAGCCCATACGAGCAGTACTTC.

The V gene is TRBV28, the J gene TRBJ1-1, with unresolved D. Germline V CDR1 and CDR2: MDHEN, SYDVKM. CDR3 length: 15 residues. V was trimmed by 7 bases and J by 1 base, leaving 16 bases between them. The CDR3 nucleotides read TGTGCCAGCACTCTACCTAGGAGAGGGAACACTGAAGCTTTCTTT. Protein product: CASTLPRRGNTEAFF.